The TCR beta chain described here comes from a study of molecular identifiers for immune sequencing clone quantification. CDR1 and CDR2 (germline): LNHDA, SQIVND (reference sequence). The CDR3 sequence is 17 residues long. From the PCR reads, TCRdb called clonotypes with MiXCR, one entry per CDR3 protein. This repertoire shows under 800,000 distinct CDR3 sequences, around 25% found once; its top ten account for 0.75% to 0.8%. Of note for this clonotype: The junction shows a germline mismatch at one end, possibly a read error.

Material for sequencing was naive CD8+ T cells from blood, with Jurkat cell RNA spiked in. Sample subset: FACS-sorted CD8+CD4-CCR7+CD45RA+ naive T cells. The TCR comes from a human donor in good health. Some libraries in this study had Jurkat cell RNA spiked in. This chain uses TRBV19 with TRBJ2-1, with D possibly being TRBD1 or TRBD2 (5 bases each). The CDR3 DNA follows: TGTGCCAGTAGTGTAGAGACAGAGGGCCAAGGCTACAATGAGCAGTTCTTC. Translating it yields CASSVETEGQGYNEQFF.